Presented here are 17 T cell receptor beta chains from one specimen sequenced in a study of T cells in tumors after PD-1 blockade. Repertoires were generated with immunoSEQ multiplex PCR, while TCRdb's copy carries only in-frame clones and drops some. The table lists about 10,000 clones, roughly three fifths of them singletons, with about an eighth in the top ten. Sequencing was performed on tumor tissue, taken after anti-PD-1 treatment. The receptors were gathered from a human donor with basal cell carcinoma.

The gene calls are TRBV5-4 and TRBJ2-3; 8 nucleotides line up with TRBD2. V trimming: 1 base; J trimming: 6 bases; junction bases outside the gene matches: 7. Per germline, CDR1 SGHNT and CDR2 YYREEE (reference sequence). The CDR3 sequence is 15 residues long. In DNA, the CDR3 is TGTGCCAGCAGCTTGAAGGGTAGCGGGGCGGATACGCAGTATTTT. Its translation: CASSLKGSGADTQYF.

The chain joins TRBV23-1 to TRBJ2-3; 13 positions agree with TRBD2. TRBV23-1 is known as an ORF, though its function is uncertain. Germline trimming cut 7 bases from V and 2 bases from J; bases unmatched to any gene: 3. This CDR3 has 15 residues. CDR3 nucleotide sequence: TGCGCCAGCACCGGGACTAGCGGGATCACAGATACGCAGTATTTT. The encoded protein is CASTGTSGITDTQYF.

The chain employs TRBV5-1 and TRBJ2-5; D possibly corresponds to TRBD1 (5 bases). V was pared by 0 bases and J by 0 bases, with 9 bases between. The CDR3 extends over 15 amino acids. CDR1 and CDR2 from the germline V gene are SGHRS and YFSETQ. The CDR3 loop is CASSLVGADQETQYF. CDR3 in DNA: TGCGCCAGCAGCTTGGTAGGGGCAGACCAAGAGACCCAGTACTTC. The full variable domain, its missing parts supplied by reference TRBV5-1 and TRBJ2-5, is KAGVTQTPRYLIKTRGQQVTLSCSPISGHRSVSWYQQTPGQGLQFLFEYFSETQRNKGNFPGRFSGRQFSNSRSEMNVSTLELGDSALYLCASSLVGADQETQYFGPGTRLLVL.

The chain couples TRBV5-6 to TRBJ1-2, with D unclear. The CDR3 has 13 residues. Trimming removed 0 bases at V and 2 bases at J, with 5 bases between. CDR1 and CDR2 from the germline V gene are SGHDT and YYEEEE. CDR3 amino acids: CASSLVPNYGYTF. CDR3 sequence (DNA): TGTGCCAGCAGCTTGGTTCCAAACTATGGCTACACCTTC.

This chain joins TRBV29-1 and TRBJ1-3, with D uncertain. This CDR3 contains 13 residues. Trimming removed 5 bases at V and 2 bases at J, with 10 bases between. The germline V gene encodes CDR1 SQVTM and CDR2 ANQGSEA. CDR3 nucleotides: TGCAGCGTTCGGGCCGCTACTGGAAACACCATATATTTT. Its protein product is CSVRAATGNTIYF.

This clone was recorded once. This chain connects TRBV10-3 to TRBJ2-1, with 7 bases aligning to TRBD2. V lost 5 bases, J lost 2 bases, and 6 bases stayed unmatched. This CDR3 is built from 15 residues. Germline V gene lookup returns CDR1 ENHRY and CDR2 SYGVKD. CDR3 nucleotide sequence: TGTGCCATCAGTCGAGTAGGGACTACCTACAATGAGCAGTTCTTC. It yields the protein CAISRVGTTYNEQFF.

The V gene is TRBV13, the J gene TRBJ2-6; D is undetermined. With 1 base removed from V and 2 bases from J, the gap between germline ends came to 12 bases. Germline V CDR1 and CDR2: PRHDT, FYEKMQ (reference sequence). The CDR3 runs to 17 residues. The CDR3 sequence is CASSLEANHAGANVLTF. CDR3 coding DNA: TGTGCCAGCAGCTTAGAGGCAAACCATGCTGGGGCCAACGTCCTGACTTTC.

This chain links TRBV21-1 with TRBJ2-5; TRBD1 is the table's D call and was not checked against the DNA. TRBV21-1 has pseudogene status. The CDR3 is 18 amino acids. CDR3 in amino acids: CASSKNWGQGPLQETQYF. CDR3 nucleotide sequence: TGTGCCAGCAGCAAAAACTGGGGACAGGGCCCTCTCCAAGAGACCCAGTACTTC.

V and J are TRBV2 and TRBJ2-3; D is unresolved. This CDR3 is 13 amino acids long. Trimming took 6 bases from V and 2 from J, leaving 9 bases between them. Per the germline V gene, CDR1 is SNHLY and CDR2 is FYNNEI. Here the CDR3 DNA reads TGTGCCAGCAGACAGTTCGTCACAGATACGCAGTATTTT. Translation gives CASRQFVTDTQYF.

In nucleotides, the CDR3 is TGCAGCGTTGAGCGGCCGGGGGGAAACACTGAAGCTTTCTTT. It translates to CSVERPGGNTEAFF. This chain uses TRBV29-1 with TRBJ1-1; TRBD1 is a possible D gene (5 bases). This CDR3 comprises 14 residues. Trimming took 3 bases from V and 2 from J, leaving 13 bases between them. Germline values: CDR1 SQVTM, CDR2 ANQGSEA. The full variable domain, with the rest looked up from reference TRBV29-1 and TRBJ1-1, is SAVISQKPSRDICQRGTSLTIQCQVDSQVTMMFWYRQQPGQSLTLIATANQGSEATYESGFVIDKFPISRPNLTFSTLTVSNMSPEDSSIYLCSVERPGGNTEAFFGQGTRLTVV.

This clone appeared once. This chain connects TRBV5-6 to TRBJ1-2; TRBD1 matches 7 bases. After removal of 4 bases from V and 5 bases from J, the junction contained 5 bases not matched to a gene. CDR1 SGHDT and CDR2 YYEEEE come from the germline V gene. The CDR3 runs to 13 residues. The CDR3 here is CASSPQGVYGYTF. CDR3 sequence (DNA): TGTGCCAGCAGCCCCCAGGGGGTGTATGGCTACACCTTC.

In this sample, this clone is medium-sized. The chain is built from TRBV5-1 and TRBJ1-2, with D perhaps TRBD1 (6 bases). The CDR3 spans 12 residues. The V end lost 7 bases, the J end lost 3 bases, and 10 bases lay between the germline ends. The germline gives CDR1 SGHRS, CDR2 YFSETQ. DNA of the CDR3: TGCGCCAGCTCTGGACAGTACTATGGCTACACCTTC. This encodes CASSGQYYGYTF. Using reference TRBV5-1 and TRBJ1-2 for the parts outside the CDR3, the full variable domain is KAGVTQTPRYLIKTRGQQVTLSCSPISGHRSVSWYQQTPGQGLQFLFEYFSETQRNKGNFPGRFSGRQFSNSRSEMNVSTLELGDSALYLCASSGQYYGYTFGSGTRLTVV.

This clone was found once. The rearrangement links TRBV6-5 to TRBJ1-2, with 10 bases identical to TRBD1. CDR1 and CDR2 from the germline V gene are MNHEY and SVGAGI. The length of the CDR3 is 16 residues. Trimming took 0 bases from V and 5 from J; bases not matched to a gene: 6. The CDR3 DNA reads TGTGCCAGCAGTTACTCGAGGACAGGGGGAGGGTATGGCTACACCTTC. This codes for CASSYSRTGGGYGYTF.

This clone is labeled as medium-sized. The chain couples TRBV7-9 to TRBJ1-1, with D possibly TRBD1 on 5 matching bases. This CDR3 contains 17 residues. Germline values: CDR1 SEHNR, CDR2 FQNEAQ (reference sequence). V shed 4 bases and J shed 4 bases, with 22 bases lying between them. The CDR3: CASSYPGVGGGGTEAFF. CDR3 coding DNA: TGTGCCAGCAGCTACCCCGGGGTTGGCGGGGGGGGCACTGAAGCTTTCTTT.

This clone appeared once. The chain employs TRBV28 and TRBJ2-7, with 11 bases matching TRBD2. There are 15 residues in the CDR3. Trimming at V came to 3 bases and at J to 4 bases, leaving 5 bases not matched to a gene. Germline V gives CDR1 MDHEN, CDR2 SYDVKM. The CDR3 region has the DNA TGTGCCAGCAGTTTTCGACTAGCGGGAATGTACGAGCAGTACTTC. This encodes CASSFRLAGMYEQYF.

Sample share makes this clone medium-sized. This chain connects TRBV5-5 to TRBJ1-1; D is ambiguous. Germline-derived CDR1 and CDR2 are SGHKS and YYEKEE (reference sequence). Trimming removed 0 bases from V and 4 bases from J, with 10 bases in between. The CDR3 is made up of 14 amino acids. The CDR3, as DNA: TGTGCCAGCAGCTTGGTAGCCAGGAGCACTGAAGCTTTCTTT. It is translated as CASSLVARSTEAFF.

This chain connects TRBV5-5 to TRBJ1-3, with a tentative D call TRBD1 (5 bases). The CDR3 extends over 16 amino acids. V gave up 4 bases and J gave up 0 bases, with 14 bases separating them. CDR1 is SGHKS and CDR2 is YYEKEE in the germline V gene (reference sequence). The CDR3 DNA reads TGTGCCAGCAGCGACTACAGGAGTCGCTCTGGAAACACCATATATTTT. Amino acids: CASSDYRSRSGNTIYF.